A selection of T cell receptor beta chains follows, all from one sample in a study of T-cell reconstitution after alpha-beta-depleted transplantation in children. TCRdb re-derived calls from the PCR reads in MiXCR, one entry per CDR3 protein. The repertoire holds approximately 130,000 distinct CDR3 sequences, around a tenth seen once, with less than 25% in the top ten. Sequenced material: PBMCs, mostly from graft donor cells, taken 180 days after TCRalphabeta/CD19-depleted stem cell transplant. The receptor source for this set is a girl less than two years old who had a stem cell transplant for combined immunodeficiency, so the T cells may come from the graft donor. Both conserved end residues are part of each CDR3. A D gene is named only where the DNA matches it firmly. The size of a clone is reported for some rows only, either as once, few or many, or as a class for expanded clones.

j_gene: TRBJ2-1
v_gene: TRBV9
d_gene: TRBD2
abundance: .
CDR3aa: CASSVVLAGEGEQFF
CDR3nt: TGTGCCAGCAGCGTAGTACTAGCGGGAGAGGGTGAGCAGTTCTTC

j_gene: TRBJ1-2
v_gene: TRBV14
d_gene: .
abundance: few
CDR3aa: CASSQDGLPILYGYTF
CDR3nt: TGTGCCAGCAGCCAAGATGGACTTCCTATCCTCTATGGCTACACCTTC

j_gene: TRBJ2-1
v_gene: TRBV5-1
d_gene: .
abundance: few
CDR3aa: CASSLPSSNEQFF
CDR3nt: TGCGCCAGCAGCTTGCCTAGTAGCAATGAGCAGTTCTTC

j_gene: TRBJ2-5
v_gene: TRBV29-1
d_gene: TRBD1
abundance: few
CDR3aa: CSVGARDRGRRETQYF
CDR3nt: TGCAGCGTTGGTGCCCGGGACAGGGGGCGTCGGGAGACCCAGTACTTC

j_gene: TRBJ1-5
v_gene: TRBV5-1
d_gene: .
abundance: many
CDR3aa: CASSLDSGAKQPQHF
CDR3nt: TGCGCCAGCAGCTTGGATTCAGGGGCGAAGCAGCCCCAGCATTTT

j_gene: TRBJ2-7
v_gene: TRBV7-6
d_gene: TRBD1
abundance: .
CDR3aa: CASSRTGVASYEQYF
CDR3nt: TGTGCCAGCAGCCGAACAGGGGTAGCCTCCTACGAGCAGTACTTC

j_gene: TRBJ2-5
v_gene: TRBV27
d_gene: .
abundance: .
CDR3aa: CASSLGSRSETQYF
CDR3nt: TGTGCCAGCAGTTTGGGGAGCCGCTCCGAGACCCAGTACTTC

j_gene: TRBJ2-1
v_gene: TRBV19
d_gene: .
abundance: few
CDR3aa: CASSILRSNEQFF
CDR3nt: TGTGCCAGTAGTATCCTTCGGAGCAATGAGCAGTTCTTC

j_gene: TRBJ2-3
v_gene: TRBV11-1
d_gene: TRBD2
abundance: .
CDR3aa: CASSFPRTSGGWTDTQYF
CDR3nt: TGTGCCAGCAGCTTCCCCCGGACTAGCGGGGGGTGGACAGATACGCAGTATTTT

j_gene: TRBJ2-3
v_gene: TRBV29-1
d_gene: TRBD1
abundance: few
CDR3aa: CSVEGQGILTDTQYF
CDR3nt: TGCAGCGTTGAGGGACAGGGAATCCTCACAGATACGCAGTATTTT

j_gene: TRBJ2-7
v_gene: TRBV5-6
d_gene: .
abundance: .
CDR3aa: CASSRIGDTRVREQYF
CDR3nt: TGTGCCAGCAGTCGCATAGGGGACACTAGGGTACGCGAGCAGTACTTC

j_gene: TRBJ2-3
v_gene: TRBV7-2
d_gene: .
abundance: .
CDR3aa: CASSRTSSPVADTQYF
CDR3nt: TGTGCCAGCAGCCGTACTAGCTCTCCAGTGGCAGATACGCAGTATTTT

j_gene: TRBJ2-3
v_gene: TRBV11-2
d_gene: .
abundance: few
CDR3aa: CASSLDQPSPAAVTCTDTQYF
CDR3nt: TGTGCCAGCAGCTTAGACCAGCCATCTCCCGCAGCGGTCACGTGCACAGATACGCAGTATTTT

j_gene: TRBJ2-7
v_gene: TRBV5-5
d_gene: .
abundance: .
CDR3aa: CASSLLWGSYEQYF
CDR3nt: TGTGCCAGCAGCTTGTTATGGGGCTCCTACGAGCAGTACTTC

j_gene: TRBJ2-1
v_gene: TRBV19
d_gene: TRBD2
abundance: few
CDR3aa: CASSIDKYSGMCNEQFF
CDR3nt: TGTGCCAGTAGTATAGATAAATATAGCGGGATGTGCAATGAGCAGTTCTTC

j_gene: TRBJ2-1
v_gene: TRBV7-8
d_gene: TRBD2
abundance: few
CDR3aa: CASSSFARGDEQFF
CDR3nt: TGTGCCAGCAGCTCCTTTGCGCGGGGGGATGAGCAGTTCTTC

j_gene: TRBJ2-7
v_gene: TRBV5-1
d_gene: .
abundance: .
CDR3aa: CASSFEGREQYF
CDR3nt: TGCGCCAGCAGCTTCGAGGGTCGAGAGCAGTACTTC

j_gene: TRBJ2-2
v_gene: TRBV30
d_gene: TRBD1
abundance: few
CDR3aa: CAWRTPGTAYTGELFF
CDR3nt: TGTGCCTGGAGGACCCCAGGGACAGCTTACACCGGGGAGCTGTTTTTT

j_gene: TRBJ2-7
v_gene: TRBV7-2
d_gene: TRBD1
abundance: .
CDR3aa: CASRDRRTYEQYF
CDR3nt: TGTGCCAGCCGGGACAGGAGAACCTACGAGCAGTACTTC

j_gene: TRBJ2-5
v_gene: TRBV7-6
d_gene: .
abundance: many
CDR3aa: CASSLVQLPAGETQYF
CDR3nt: TGTGCCAGCAGCTTAGTTCAATTGCCCGCCGGAGAGACCCAGTACTTC

j_gene: TRBJ2-2
v_gene: TRBV7-2
d_gene: .
abundance: many
CDR3aa: CASSLRGTNTGELFF
CDR3nt: TGTGCCAGCAGCTTACGGGGGACCAACACCGGGGAGCTGTTTTTT

j_gene: TRBJ2-5
v_gene: TRBV12-3/TRBV12-4
d_gene: TRBD1
abundance: .
CDR3aa: CASSPPGQGAETQYF
CDR3nt: TGTGCCAGCAGTCCCCCGGGACAGGGGGCAGAGACCCAGTACTTC

j_gene: TRBJ2-7
v_gene: TRBV21-1
d_gene: .
abundance: few
CDR3aa: CASRDGQGTGYEQYF
CDR3nt: TGTGCCAGCAGGGATGGCCAGGGTACTGGCTACGAGCAGTACTTC

j_gene: TRBJ2-5
v_gene: TRBV6-5
d_gene: .
abundance: few
CDR3aa: CASSSWGDGQETQYF
CDR3nt: TGTGCCAGCAGTTCCTGGGGGGATGGGCAAGAGACCCAGTACTTC

j_gene: TRBJ1-1
v_gene: TRBV7-6
d_gene: TRBD1
abundance: few
CDR3aa: CASSPQGFRETEAFF
CDR3nt: TGTGCCAGCAGCCCACAGGGGTTTAGGGAAACTGAAGCTTTCTTT

j_gene: TRBJ1-1
v_gene: TRBV20-1
d_gene: .
abundance: .
CDR3aa: CSARPLGVGGFTEAFF
CDR3nt: TGCAGTGCTAGGCCCCTGGGAGTGGGGGGTTTCACTGAAGCTTTCTTT

j_gene: TRBJ2-7
v_gene: TRBV29-1
d_gene: TRBD2
abundance: .
CDR3aa: CSVGTTAYEQYF
CDR3nt: TGCAGCGTCGGGACTACCGCCTACGAGCAGTACTTC

j_gene: TRBJ1-1
v_gene: TRBV12-3/TRBV12-4
d_gene: .
abundance: many
CDR3aa: CASSPWTDTEAFF
CDR3nt: TGTGCCAGCAGTCCATGGACGGACACTGAAGCTTTCTTT

j_gene: TRBJ2-1
v_gene: TRBV7-3
d_gene: .
abundance: few
CDR3aa: CASSFWTGNEQFF
CDR3nt: TGTGCCAGCAGCTTTTGGACTGGCAATGAGCAGTTCTTC

j_gene: TRBJ2-7
v_gene: TRBV29-1
d_gene: TRBD1
abundance: few
CDR3aa: CSKHHLRDSDEQYF
CDR3nt: TGCAGCAAGCATCACCTCCGGGACAGCGACGAGCAGTACTTC

j_gene: TRBJ2-5
v_gene: TRBV7-2
d_gene: .
abundance: few
CDR3aa: CASSLFTGREGETQYF
CDR3nt: TGTGCCAGCAGCCTCTTCACGGGCAGGGAAGGGGAGACCCAGTACTTC

j_gene: TRBJ2-5
v_gene: TRBV3-1
d_gene: TRBD2
abundance: .
CDR3aa: CASSQVSGGAGKTQYF
CDR3nt: TGTGCCAGCAGCCAAGTAAGCGGGGGGGCCGGAAAGACCCAGTACTTC

j_gene: TRBJ2-1
v_gene: TRBV20-1
d_gene: .
abundance: few
CDR3aa: CSAYIKGGFYNEQFF
CDR3nt: TGCAGTGCCTATATCAAAGGGGGGTTCTACAATGAGCAGTTCTTC